What follows is one T cell receptor (beta chain) and its context. No cognate antigen has been identified for it. Base qualities are not provided; no much larger clone lies one nucleotide away. The cohort was made up of about 670 healthy bone marrow donors. At the time of sampling, every cohort member was nominally healthy, though immune exposures that went unrecorded were likely present. The donor tested CMV seronegative and was one of the 352 seronegative cohort members. A peripheral blood sample was collected from each donor, and TCR beta sequencing was performed on peripheral blood mononuclear cells. The Qiagen DNeasy Blood Extraction Kit was used to extract genomic DNA from the blood cell samples. This sample is drawn from a study of cytomegalovirus exposure and HLA in healthy donors (dated by TCRdb to about 2017). Looking at the study overall: According to an earlier analysis of around 600 of the donors, about 179 million T cells yielded 117 million unique TCR beta sequences and 276 Gb of sequence data. The aim of the study was to test whether cataloging public T cell receptors could identify signatures of past pathogen exposure. Donor age, sex, ethnicity and CMV serostatus were compiled alongside the repertoire data. In a later analysis, previously published TCR beta repertoires from roughly 710 donors were re-analyzed and high-resolution HLA genotyping was added so that TCR occurrence patterns could be studied. The number of donors typed differed by locus, with roughly 620-630 for A, B, C, DRB1 and DQB1, more than 500 for DQA1, about 610 for DPA1, and around 450 for DPB1. In the later analysis, no new phenotypic data were used to find candidate immune exposures; instead, reliance was placed on TCR beta sequences and their occurrence across donors. To decide whether each TCR beta V gene segment behaved as functional or pseudogenic, an earlier analysis of nearly 600 of the donors relied on high-throughput TCR beta sequencing. About 330 gigabases of sequencing data and around 85 million unique TCR sequences made up an early release that covered roughly 670 HLA-typed donors. Along with the approximately 670-subject first cohort, a separate validation cohort of some 130 different subjects was used. About 5 DR-DQ haplotypes were handled as single units for association and clustering, since linkage in the cohort was strong. In a later genetic analysis, genome-wide SNP genotypes for about 60% of the 666 donors were used, and that subset was treated as a discovery cohort. Every repertoire in the discovery cohort had been generated on one and the same sequencing platform. On average, around 230,000 unique TCR beta nucleotide sequences were sequenced per donor among fewer than 500 genotyped donors of the cohort, with roughly 20% of those sequences being non-productive. Using immunosequencing, the study profiled T cell repertoires from 500 to 800 subjects and related those repertoires to cytomegalovirus serostatus. To predict cytomegalovirus infection status, the study combined high-throughput TCR immunosequencing, statistical association of individual TCRs with disease status, and machine learning. Among the roughly 380 genotyped donors, approximately 82% belonged to the genetic ancestry cluster associated with self-reported Caucasian donors. HLA typing included class I and class II loci at four-digit resolution. The investigation overall reported the following: A further reported finding was that TCR beta sequences accurately predicted the HLA-A and HLA-B alleles for most subjects in the first cohort. The 87-base-pair reads could not distinguish some IMGT-functional V segments, including TRBV6-2 and TRBV6-3, so those segments were excluded. According to a later analysis, TCR association rates differed among HLA loci, with DRB1 alleles showing the most associated TCRs and HLA-C alleles showing the fewest. According to the authors, the approach could potentially be generalized to other disease states and immunological phenotypes. At a false discovery rate of 0.05, a later analysis linked some 18,000 TCR beta sequences to specific HLA alleles. Most TCR sequences were seen in very few donors, while some public TCRs were found in many individuals. Because counts were too low, roughly 18 rarely observed V segments, including chromosome 9 orphons, were left out of the earlier analysis of 587 of the donors. A cluster of highly shared sequence variants was judged likely to be a technical artifact of the sequencing pipeline. Compared with equally common non-associated chains, HLA-associated TCR beta chains in a later analysis were more clonally expanded and had lower generation probabilities. Several of the top co-occurrence clusters appeared to be linked to parvovirus B19, influenza, CMV and Epstein-Barr virus, according to a later analysis. In vitro tests confirmed that a few of the cytomegalovirus-associated TCR beta chains recognize cytomegalovirus antigens. The classifier was reported to diagnose cytomegalovirus status with high specificity and sensitivity in both the original and validation cohorts. Linkage disequilibrium might explain the correlated functional status among segregating V segments, but an unknown experimental factor could not be excluded. An earlier analysis of approximately 500 of the donors showed that most TCR beta V segments appeared in productive rearrangements either about 90% or about 30% of the time, which broadly matched IMGT annotations. Immune exposure information for the cohort was limited to CMV serostatus. The cohort was sequenced for TCR beta chains only, and without alpha or paired-chain data the features that could be detected were limited. In the study, some 160 TCR beta chains were listed as associated with cytomegalovirus. In a later genetic analysis, fewer N-insertions in productive TCRs were reported among donors in an Asian-associated ancestry cluster than the 666-donor mean. Because some donors lacked HLA typing at each locus, the association tests relied only on the typed subset. Roughly uniform sequencing depth across donors was assumed in presence/absence analyses, although this assumption may not hold. When HLA alleles, especially DR and DQ, strongly co-occurred, attributing TCR associations to individual alleles was difficult. In a later analysis, most CMV-associated TCR beta chains were found to appear HLA-restricted, with HLA associations seemingly driven largely by CMV exposure. A later genetic analysis associated a missense DCLRE1C variant with V-gene and J-gene trimming of TCR beta chains, and an independent cohort replicated the association.

Via the germline V gene, CDR1 is MDHEN and CDR2 SYDVKM. The CDR3 spans 12 residues, from the cysteine through the phenylalanine. The CDR3 DNA has 36 bases and is translated from base 1. V is clipped by 2 bases and J by 5 bases, and the sequence between their germline boundaries is 5 bases long. Library preparation used the immunoSEQ multiplex PCR assay. The multiplex PCR relied on a mix of 60 forward primers for TCR Vbeta segments and 13 reverse primers for TCR Jbeta segments. The CDR3 region of rearranged TCR beta genes was amplified from genomic DNA by a multiplex PCR assay. The amplified TCR beta libraries were sequenced on the Illumina HiSeq System as 87-base-pair reads. Turning to the authors' computational methods: A later analysis tallied about 77 million unique TCR beta chains across the 640 or so repertoires, and some 10 million of those chains were shared by two or more donors. A nearest-neighbor algorithm error-corrected the raw reads and collapsed the reads into unique sequences, merging closely related sequences to remove PCR and sequencing errors. To assign V, D and J gene segments, CDR3 sequences were aligned to IMGT reference sequences. For a sequence to be retained, a match of at least six nucleotides to both a V gene segment and a J gene segment was required. A rearrangement was called productive if the CDR3 had no stop codons and remained in frame with V and J, and every other rearrangement was called non-productive. CDR3 was defined according to IMGT convention as the region running from the second conserved V-encoded cysteine to the conserved J-encoded phenylalanine. The earlier analysis of about 560 of the donors excluded any sequence lacking an unambiguous match to a single V gene segment. An earlier analysis of almost 600 of the donors classified V segments as functional when productive rearrangements were above 56.7% and as segregating when the standard deviation between donors was above 5%. To diagnose cytomegalovirus status from the catalog of TCR beta chain sequences, a statistical classification framework was built. In a later analysis, TCR nucleotide sequences were compared against IMGT/GENE-DB human TR gene sequences so that V and J genes could be assigned. A later analysis assigned CDR3 sequences and most-parsimonious VDJ recombination scenarios with the TCRdist pipeline. In a later analysis, each TCR beta chain was defined by its CDR3 amino acid sequence together with its V-gene family, and reads without a unique V-gene family were excluded. As a way to deal with suspected cross-contamination and a sequencing artifact, a later analysis dropped more than 500 nucleotide sequences that were highly shared and had low generation probability. In a later analysis, a clonal expansion index was calculated for each public chain from normalized within-repertoire ranks of inferred template counts. In a later analysis, generation probabilities were computed with a VDJ recombination model fitted to out-of-frame rearrangements, and the resulting probabilities were checked against IGoR. In a later analysis, hypergeometric tests were used to score TCR-TCR, TCR-HLA and TCR-CMV co-occurrence, with a repertoire-size bias correction applied to TCR pairs. To estimate false discovery rates, a later analysis permuted the HLA or CMV assignments 20 times. A later analysis grouped co-occurring TCRs with DBSCAN, adding TCRdist sequence similarity when clustering within HLA-allele-positive subsets. Repertoires with fewer than 30,000 or more than 120,000 public chains were left out of co-occurrence clustering, as were a handful of repertoires with anomalous nucleotide sharing. Drawn from immuneACCESS, this table holds only the in-frame rearrangements with V and J called that TCRdb kept. Clones are partly lost; checked studies trace under half to an unresolved V gene and leave the rest unexplained. V, J and clone size were drawn from that table, and D and trimming were deduced from the DNA. The sample profile shows roughly 160,000 clones; less than 85% of them were found once. The ten biggest clones cover more than 1.2% of the sample.

The rearrangement joined TRBV28 to TRBJ2-3, with no confidently assigned D gene. Sequencing input: PBMCs. This TCR came from a man between 60 and 75 years old in good health and CMV-seronegative. The CDR3 in this case is CASSLQLDTQYF. The bases are TGTGCCAGCAGTTTACAGTTAGATACGCAGTATTTT. With the rest looked up from the reference TRBV28 and TRBJ2-3 genes rather than sequenced, the full variable domain is DVKVTQSSRYLVKRTGEKVFLECVQDMDHENMFWYRQDPGLGLRLIYFSYDVKMKEKGDIPEGYSVSREKKERFSLILESASTNQTSMYLCASSLQLDTQYFGPGTRLTVL.